Listed below are T cell receptor beta chains from one sample, sequenced in a study of CD4 T cells in relation to SARS-CoV-2 and coronaviruses. These receptors are not linked to any known antigen. Using immunoSEQ multiplex PCR, the repertoire was profiled, and TCRdb retains in-frame clones only, with some absent. The data show more than 15,000 clones, with about 77% seen just once and 19% held by the top ten. The sample comprised CD4+ T cells from PBMCs, cultured in vitro. The receptor source for this set is a human donor in good health. The CDR3 runs from the conserved cysteine through the conserved F or W. Fields, in order: clone size, CDR3 length, V gene, J gene, CDR3 protein. Clone size is stated in some rows and not others, as once, few, many or a class when expanded.

>NA|19|TRBV19|TRBJ2-3
CASSTNPPRAGVGGDTQYF
>NA|11|TRBV5-1|TRBJ2-7
CASSSTSGLYF
>NA|12|TRBV25-1|TRBJ2-7
CASSESSYEQYF
>few|14|TRBV3-1/TRBV3-2|TRBJ2-3
CASSHGASTDTQYF
>NA|17|TRBV27|TRBJ1-5
CATKRQGVRDGNQPQHF
>NA|15|TRBV5-8|TRBJ1-2
CASIRRGRLNYGYTF
>NA|16|TRBV29-1|TRBJ1-1
CSVQYQTGLAMTEAFF
>NA|13|TRBV12-3/TRBV12-4|TRBJ2-1
CASSAGESSEQFF
>NA|14|TRBV6-1|TRBJ2-5
CASSDTGTRETQYF
>NA|13|TRBV5-1|TRBJ1-1
CASSIGQNTEAFF
>NA|17|TRBV7-2|TRBJ2-7
CASSLSLLGSGTYEQYF
>NA|14|TRBV4-1|TRBJ1-1
CASSQEGDRSEAFF
>NA|13|TRBV2|TRBJ1-4
CASSVIRNEKLFF
>few|16|TRBV19|TRBJ2-2
CASSIGWGMGTGELFF
>NA|14|TRBV19|TRBJ2-3
CASTRQGSTDTQYF
>NA|15|TRBV7-9|TRBJ1-1
CASSPTTGGTTEAFF
>NA|18|TRBV7-8|TRBJ2-2
CASRQIGLAGTNTGELFF
>NA|13|TRBV18|TRBJ2-3
CASSRQGPDTQYF
>NA|17|TRBV11-2|TRBJ1-2
CASSTFLRQGDGYGYTF
>NA|15|TRBV5-6|TRBJ2-3
CASSSIAGVTDTQYF
>once|13|TRBV6-5|TRBJ1-3
CASTFGPGNTIYF
>NA|17|TRBV7-8|TRBJ2-7
CASSLALIGGWSYEQYF
>few|15|TRBV3-1/TRBV3-2|TRBJ1-2
CASSQESQGAYGYTF
>NA|16|TRBV4-1|TRBJ1-5
CASRPEGAYSNQPQHF
>NA|14|TRBV10-3|TRBJ2-1
CAISAAGSGNEQFF
>few|14|TRBV2|TRBJ1-1
CASSIRTGQTEAFF
>NA|10|TRBV20-1|TRBJ2-7
CSVKTYEQYF
>NA|13|TRBV25-1|TRBJ1-1
CASSGELNTEAFF
>NA|15|TRBV19|TRBJ1-5
CASSMRGQGSQPQHF
>NA|16|TRBV7-9|TRBJ2-5
CASSLWLGLGEETQYF
>few|15|TRBV6-1|TRBJ2-6
CASSERGAGANVLTF
>NA|14|TRBV28|TRBJ2-7
CASSLPDSSYEQYF
>once|15|TRBV5-1|TRBJ1-3
CASSLVSGDGNTIYF
>NA|14|TRBV3-1/TRBV3-2|TRBJ1-2
CASSQEQGRYGYTF
>NA|15|TRBV3-1/TRBV3-2|TRBJ2-3
CASGRTQRNTDTQYF
>NA|16|TRBV28|TRBJ1-1
CASSLSGQGKDTEAFF
>NA|16|TRBV2|TRBJ2-3
CASSEALPATTDTQYF
>NA|15|TRBV11-2|TRBJ1-6
CASSGIRDREQWGHF
>NA|14|TRBV19|TRBJ2-5
CASSTSGRGETQYF
>few|15|TRBV5-1|TRBJ1-5
CASSPLGGEGQPQHF